The 21 T cell receptor beta chains in this list originate from one sample, sequenced in a study of TIL therapy for anti-PD-1-resistant metastatic lung cancer. Time point defined: pre-treatment sample, taken before nivolumab and TIL therapy. Tumor tissue came from excised metastases, mostly pleural nodules or supraclavicular lymph nodes. The libraries were made with immunoSEQ v3. Produced via immunoSEQ multiplex PCR; TCRdb's table is partial and in-frame only. The sample carries some 13,000 clones, around 69% recorded once. Sequencing was performed on tumor tissue, taken at baseline. Every receptor here comes from a woman aged 25-85 years with non-small cell lung cancer.

The CDR3 nucleotides read TGTGCCAGCAGCTTAGTTATGGGGGAAGGAACGAGTCAGCCCCAGCATTTT. It yields the protein CASSLVMGEGTSQPQHF. This chain links TRBV7-9 with TRBJ1-5; possibly TRBD1 for D (5 bases). The V end lost 1 base, the J end lost 6 bases, and 19 bases lay between the germline ends. The CDR3 has 17 residues. Germline V gene sequence: CDR1 SEHNR, CDR2 FQNEAQ (reference sequence). The variable domain in full, with the rest retrieved from reference TRBV7-9 and TRBJ1-5, is DTGVSQNPRHKITKRGQNVTFRCDPISEHNRLYWYRQTLGQGPEFLTYFQNEAQLEKSRLLSDRFSAERPKGSFSTLEIQRTEQGDSAMYLCASSLVMGEGTSQPQHFGDGTRLSIL.

This chain connects TRBV19 to TRBJ2-3, with 8 nucleotides matching TRBD2. The germline gives CDR1 LNHDA, CDR2 SQIVND (reference sequence). The CDR3 is 16 residues long. V dropped 6 bases and J dropped 0; count of bases not matched to a gene: 8. CDR3 amino acids: CASRGSGTMSTDTQYF. CDR3 DNA: TGTGCCAGTAGGGGTAGCGGGACGATGAGCACAGATACGCAGTATTTT.

V is TRBV9 and J is TRBJ2-7; TRBD2 matches at 12 bases. Germline values: CDR1 SGDLS, CDR2 YYNGEE. The ends lost 2 bases at V and 0 bases at J; junction bases unmatched: 9. The CDR3 spans 18 residues. The CDR3 region has the DNA TGTGCCAGCAGCGTCGGGACTAGCGGGCCTACACTCTCCTACGAGCAGTACTTC. It is translated as CASSVGTSGPTLSYEQYF. The complete variable domain, with remaining parts taken from reference TRBV9 and TRBJ2-7, reads DSGVTQTPKHLITATGQRVTLRCSPRSGDLSVYWYQQSLDQGLQFLIQYYNGEERAKGNILERFSAQQFPDLHSELNLSSLELGDSALYFCASSVGTSGPTLSYEQYFGPGTRLTVT.

This chain links TRBV10-2 with TRBJ2-2, with 8 bases lining up with TRBD1. The CDR3 has 19 residues. Germline V lookup: CDR1 WSHSY, CDR2 SAAADI. V shed 8 bases, J shed 5 bases, and the junction held 22 bases outside the gene matches. The CDR3 sequence: CASHDNGRGRLAPTGELFF. CDR3 nucleotide sequence: TGCGCCAGCCACGACAATGGCAGGGGGCGGCTAGCGCCTACCGGGGAGCTGTTTTTT.

The chain carries TRBV20-1 and TRBJ1-2; D possibly corresponds to TRBD1 (5 bases). This CDR3 comprises 11 residues. V was clipped by 8 bases and J by 9 bases, with 16 bases between them. Germline loops: CDR1 DFQATT, CDR2 SNEGSKA (reference sequence). CDR3 nucleotides: TGCAGTCCCATGGGGGGTTCCCGCTACACCTTC. Its protein product is CSPMGGSRYTF.

V is TRBV10-3 and J is TRBJ2-1; 16 bases line up with TRBD2. CDR1 ENHRY and CDR2 SYGVKD come from the germline V gene. Trimming cost V 6 bases and J 5 bases; bases outside gene matches: 10. This CDR3 spans 18 amino acids. CDR3 sequence (DNA): TGTGCCATCAGCCGGAAGTGGGGACTAGCGGGGGGGCACAATGAGCAGTTCTTC. This codes for CAISRKWGLAGGHNEQFF.

V usage is TRBV28 and J usage is TRBJ1-1; 7 nucleotides line up with TRBD1. The CDR3 consists of 14 residues. J lost 6 bases, V lost 5 bases, and 9 bases had no gene match. Germline CDR1 is MDHEN and CDR2 is SYDVKM. The CDR3 loop reads CASSGRQDRSEAFF. The CDR3, as DNA: TGTGCCAGCAGTGGCCGACAGGACAGGTCTGAAGCTTTCTTT.

This clone was counted between two and nine times. V gene TRBV15 combines with J gene TRBJ1-4, with 7 bases identical to TRBD1. V lost 1 base and J lost 0; bases outside the gene matches: 2. The CDR3 loop spans 16 amino acids. Looked up from germline, CDR1 is LNHNV and CDR2 is YYDKDF (reference sequence). The CDR3 bases are TGTGCCACCAGCAGAGGTCAGGGGGCAACTAATGAAAAACTGTTTTTT. This encodes CATSRGQGATNEKLFF. Combining the CDR3 with reference TRBV15 and TRBJ1-4 gives the whole variable domain DAMVIQNPRYQVTQFGKPVTLSCSQTLNHNVMYWYQQKSSQAPKLLFHYYDKDFNNEADTPDNFQSRRPNTSFCFLDIRSPGLGDTAMYLCATSRGQGATNEKLFFGSGTQLSVL.

The chain is built from TRBV10-3 and TRBJ2-3, with D possibly TRBD1 on 7 matching bases. The CDR3 spans 14 residues. Per the germline V gene, CDR1 is ENHRY and CDR2 is SYGVKD. V lost 8 bases and J 4 bases, leaving 16 bases between the germline ends. As DNA, the CDR3 is TGTGCCATCGGAGGAGGGGGCGAAGCAGATACGCAGTATTTT. Translating gives CAIGGGGEADTQYF.

The J gene is TRBJ1-6, the V gene TRBV14, with D tentatively TRBD1 (6 bases). The CDR3 contains 16 residues. Germline V gene data show CDR1 as SGHDN and CDR2 as FVKESK. V lost 1 base and J 9 bases, leaving 16 bases between the germline ends. CDR3 DNA sequence: TGTGCCAGCAGCCAAGGGAAGGGACAATACCTTTCACCCCTCCACTTT. Protein sequence: CASSQGKGQYLSPLHF.

This chain links TRBV19 with TRBJ2-3; D is uncertain. There are 16 residues in the CDR3. V lost 2 bases and J 5 bases, leaving 17 bases between the germline ends. Germline V gene data show CDR1 as LNHDA and CDR2 as SQIVND (reference sequence). The CDR3 here is CASSISPAGLGDTQYF. The CDR3 DNA reads TGTGCCAGTAGTATATCACCGGCCGGCTTAGGAGATACGCAGTATTTT.

The CDR3, as DNA: TGTGCCAGCAGCGTTAGCAATCAGCCCCAGCATTTT. Translation gives CASSVSNQPQHF. The chain couples TRBV6-1 to TRBJ1-5; no clear D gene. The CDR3 is 12 amino acids. CDR1 and CDR2 from the germline V gene are MNHNS and SASEGT. The V gene lost 6 bases and the J gene lost 0 bases, with 3 bases spanning the gap.

The gene calls are TRBV5-1 and TRBJ2-1, with 7 bases matching TRBD2. Germline-derived CDR1 and CDR2 are SGHRS and YFSETQ. The CDR3 is 14 residues long. Unmatched junction bases numbered 8, after V lost 0 bases and J lost 11 bases. CDR3 in amino acids: CASSLAQVAGQQFF. In DNA form, the CDR3 reads TGCGCCAGCAGCTTGGCCCAGGTAGCGGGCCAGCAGTTCTTC.

The chain carries TRBV2 and TRBJ2-6; 8 nucleotides match TRBD2. V lost 5 bases, J lost 1 base, and 10 bases stayed unmatched. Germline V gene lookup returns CDR1 SNHLY and CDR2 FYNNEI. The CDR3 loop spans 18 amino acids. In nucleotides, the CDR3 is TGTGCCAGCAGTCAACTCGGGGGGGGCGCTTCTGGGGCCAACGTCCTGACTTTC. Its translation is CASSQLGGGASGANVLTF.

In its sample, this clone was seen a few times. The chain carries TRBV28 and TRBJ2-1; 12 nucleotides agree with TRBD2. There are 15 residues in the CDR3. Per the germline V gene, CDR1 is MDHEN and CDR2 is SYDVKM. V dropped 5 bases and J dropped 6; count of bases not matched to a gene: 5. The CDR3 sequence is CASSLAGGGLNEQFF. The CDR3 bases are TGTGCCAGCAGTCTAGCGGGAGGGGGTCTCAATGAGCAGTTCTTC.

The V gene is TRBV7-6, the J gene TRBJ2-3; 11 positions agree with TRBD2. This CDR3 region has 18 residues. The junction had 12 bases not matched to a gene; V was cut back by 4 bases and J by 3 bases. Germline CDR1 and CDR2: SGHVS and FNYEAQ. The CDR3 loop reads CASSSSLQTSGRTDTQYF. The CDR3 bases are TGTGCCAGCAGCTCCTCCCTACAAACTAGCGGGAGAACAGATACGCAGTATTTT.

The CDR3 sequence is CASTRTVDHGYTF. The CDR3 DNA follows: TGTGCCAGCACGCGGACAGTTGATCACGGCTACACCTTC. The chain recombines TRBV2 with TRBJ1-2, with TRBD1 as a possible D gene (6 bases). Trimming took 7 bases from V and 8 from J, leaving 17 bases between them. Germline CDR1 and CDR2: SNHLY and FYNNEI. There are 13 residues in the CDR3.

The chain uses TRBV9 and TRBJ2-2; D may be TRBD1 or TRBD2 (7 bases each). Germline values: CDR1 SGDLS, CDR2 YYNGEE. Trimming cost V 7 bases and J 3 bases, with 13 bases left between them. The CDR3 has 14 amino acids. The CDR3 here is CASGRGLDTGELFF. The DNA for the CDR3 is TGTGCCAGCGGGAGGGGGCTGGACACCGGGGAGCTGTTTTTT.

The chain couples TRBV2 to TRBJ2-4, with 10 bases lining up with TRBD1. Per germline, CDR1 SNHLY and CDR2 FYNNEI. This CDR3 has 16 residues. V was pared by 7 bases and J by 3 bases, with 9 bases of the junction left unmatched. CDR3 coding DNA: TGTGCCAGCATCAGGGACAGGGGCTGGGGCAAAAACATTCAGTACTTC. It is translated as CASIRDRGWGKNIQYF.

This sequence joins TRBV2 and TRBJ2-3, with 9 bases lining up with TRBD2. With 8 bases clipped from V and 8 bases from J, the junction kept 11 bases outside the gene matches. The germline V gene encodes CDR1 SNHLY and CDR2 FYNNEI. This CDR3 is 14 amino acids long. In DNA, the CDR3 is TGTGCCAGCCGGTCGGCGGGGGGGCAAGGTACGCAGTATTTT. Protein: CASRSAGGQGTQYF.

The chain carries TRBV28 and TRBJ1-1, with D maybe TRBD1 (5 bases). This CDR3 region has 14 residues. Germline-derived CDR1 and CDR2 are MDHEN and SYDVKM. Trimming removed 6 bases at V and 0 bases at J, with 11 bases between. The CDR3 nucleotides read TGTGCCAGCAGGTTTCAGGGAATGAACACTGAAGCTTTCTTT. This codes for CASRFQGMNTEAFF.